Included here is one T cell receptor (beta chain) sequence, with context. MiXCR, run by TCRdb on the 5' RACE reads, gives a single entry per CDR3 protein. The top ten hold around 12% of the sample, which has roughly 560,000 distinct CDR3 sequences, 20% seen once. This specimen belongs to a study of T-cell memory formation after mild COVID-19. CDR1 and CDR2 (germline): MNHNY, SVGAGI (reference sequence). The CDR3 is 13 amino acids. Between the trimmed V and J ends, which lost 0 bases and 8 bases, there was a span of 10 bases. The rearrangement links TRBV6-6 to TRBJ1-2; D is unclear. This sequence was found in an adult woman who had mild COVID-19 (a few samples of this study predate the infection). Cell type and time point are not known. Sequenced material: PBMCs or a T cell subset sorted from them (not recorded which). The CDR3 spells CASSYSTGQGYTF. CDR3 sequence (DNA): TGTGCCAGCAGTTACTCCACTGGCCAAGGCTACACCTTC.